This T cell receptor (beta chain) was identified in a study of control samples from healthy donors and cancer patients. Assay used: immunoSEQ multiplex PCR; TCRdb lists only in-frame clones, some missing. Of 100,000 to 150,000 clones detected, 90% appear once; the ten largest clones hold 2% to 2.5%. This TCR was sampled from a man aged 18 to 30 in good health. Sequenced sample: blood.

CDR3 amino acids: CASSQVVLNEKLFF. DNA of the CDR3: TGCGCCAGCAGCCAAGTTGTCCTTAATGAAAAACTGTTTTTT. The V call is TRBV4-1, the J call TRBJ1-4; no firm D call. Trimming removed 1 base from V and 4 bases from J, with 7 bases in between. CDR1 is MGHRA and CDR2 is YSYEKL in the germline V gene. This CDR3 contains 14 residues.